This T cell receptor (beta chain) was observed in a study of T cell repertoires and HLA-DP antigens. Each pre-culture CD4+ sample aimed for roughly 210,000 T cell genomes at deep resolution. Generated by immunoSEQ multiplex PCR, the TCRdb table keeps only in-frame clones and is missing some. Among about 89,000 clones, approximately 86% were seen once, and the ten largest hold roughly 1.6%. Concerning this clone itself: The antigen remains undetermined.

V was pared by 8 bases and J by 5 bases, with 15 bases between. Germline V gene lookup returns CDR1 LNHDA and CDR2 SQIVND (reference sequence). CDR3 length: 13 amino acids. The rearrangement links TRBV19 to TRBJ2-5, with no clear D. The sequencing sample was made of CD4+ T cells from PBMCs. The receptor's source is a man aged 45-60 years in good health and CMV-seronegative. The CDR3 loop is CASSPGPGETQYF. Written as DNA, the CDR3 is TGTGCCAGTTCTCCGGGCCCCGGGGAGACCCAGTACTTC.